This T cell receptor beta chain was sequenced in a study of shared clonotypes between healthy human individuals (dated by TCRdb to the early 2020s). Study-wide context: The cohort comprised a couple of women and three men aged 18 to 49 years. Different laboratories and diverse techniques were used to prepare libraries and sequence TCR repertoires, to increase sequencing depth and limit assay-specific biases. Leukapheresis yielded between about 0.85 and 10 billion PBMCs per donor. The study deeply sequenced blood TCR repertoires of about 5 healthy adults to estimate repertoire size and the extent of clonotype sharing between individuals. For each donor, CD4 naive and CD4 memory were each run on three plates, CD8 naive on two plates, and CD8 memory on one plate. Results and caveats for the whole study, not just this receptor: Pairwise subsampling led to the expectation that sequencing depth would affect the degree of clonotype sharing among donors. The small number of donors limited the genetic and exposure-history diversity represented. Naive subsets generally had larger estimated clonotype richness than memory subsets. Only blood was sampled, and tissue TCR repertoires likely differ from those in blood. Clonotypes shared by all four sorted-subset donors showed higher generation probabilities than non-shared clonotypes. Across a handful of donors, about 5.2% of naive CD4, roughly 3.4% of naive CD8, under 2.5% of memory CD4, and about 0.44% of memory CD8 clonotypes were shared. Rarefaction of sorted-subset datasets indicated incomplete sequencing despite the large sequencing depth.

Using the deep immunoSEQ assay, TCR CDR3 regions were amplified from genomic DNA by multiplex PCR. Extracted genomic DNA from each cell subset was distributed evenly across all wells of several immunoSEQ 96-well plates, and each plate was treated as a replicate. For sorted subsets, each replicate PCR was loaded with roughly 190 ng genomic DNA, equivalent to 25,000 to 30,000 T cell genomes. The purified libraries were quantified using a Qubit 3.0 fluorometer, sized with a Bioanalyzer 2100, and then quantified again using the KAPA Library Quantification kit. Every immunoSEQ 96-well plate was sequenced on a dedicated single-read 150-cycle Illumina NextSeq 550 flow cell. The published analysis was carried out like this. Because the immunoSEQ output included only junctional sequences and no quality scores, the filtering could not be the same as the filtering used for full-length reads. To assign V/J genes and CDR3, sequences were annotated using PyIR, a Python wrapper for IgBLAST v1.9, with IMGT germline references. Any read was removed if the V/J assignment was weak (E-value above 1e-6), the CDR3 was missing, or the read contained stop codons, out-of-frame junctions, or ambiguous translated residues. V3J clonotypes were defined by identical inferred V gene, J gene, and CDR3 amino acid sequence. Percentage overlap between repertoires was calculated by dividing the number of shared unique clonotypes by the size of the smaller repertoire. Repertoire richness was assessed with RTK rarefaction, the Chao1 estimator, and Recon v2.1 estimates of unobserved clonotypes. OLGA was used to compute generation probabilities for all TCRbeta clonotypes that the gDNA method yielded from a handful of donors. Held by TCRdb, this immuneACCESS table contains in-frame sequences only and omits some clones. Under half of the omission traces to an unresolved V gene where checked; the cause of the rest is unknown. The V and J calls and clone size are taken from that table; D and trimming were inferred from the DNA. The sample includes about 1 million clones, with around four fifths observed a single time. Of the sample, about 1.4% falls within the top ten clones.

Healthy HIV-negative adults with no recently reported acute infections or vaccinations were included as donors. Every donor was a Caucasian adult living in Nashville, Tennessee, USA. CD4+ T cells were enriched by magnetic negative selection, after which naive cells were positively selected on CD45RA and the negative fraction was taken as the memory subset. Blood was collected by leukapheresis, and PBMCs were isolated by Ficoll-Histopaque density gradient centrifugation and then cryopreserved in liquid nitrogen vapor phase. Purity and quantity of every magnetically sorted T cell population were checked by analytical flow cytometry. Genomic DNA was isolated from each sorted fraction and quantified by UV absorbance on a Nanodrop 2000c. In regard to this clone: The antigen it binds to is not known. A far larger clone lies a single base away; this is likely a read error.

CDR1 and CDR2 are drawn from the germline V gene: SGHRS, YFSETQ. The CDR3, cysteine through phenylalanine, is 13 amino acids long. The entry retains the CDR3 DNA only, 39 bases that are in frame from base 1. V and J lose 0 bases and 0 bases, and a span of 3 bases separates them. The V and J segments used are TRBV5-1 and TRBJ1-1; the D gene lacks a confident call. Source material: memory CD4+ T cells sorted from blood. Sample cell subset or site, as interpreted from the label and publication: CD45RA-negative fraction. The TCR sequence derives from a man aged 18 to 35 in good health. The sequence in DNA is TGCGCCAGCAGCTTGGACATGAACACTGAAGCTTTCTTT. Its protein product is CASSLDMNTEAFF.